One T cell receptor (beta chain) is described in this entry. Its antigen is currently unknown. The length of the CDR3 is 12 residues. V was cut by 7 bases and J by 10 bases, with 14 bases left in between. From germline, CDR1 is SNHLY and CDR2 FYNNEI. This record belongs to a study of shared clonotypes between healthy human individuals. Study observations and caveats: Donor scarcity curtailed the genetic and exposure-history diversity represented herein. Depth of sequencing was expected to influence donor clonotype sharing.

Donation came from healthy HIV-negative adults that had no recent acute infections or vaccinations. The authors ran unsorted PBMC replicate PCRs on around 270 ng DNA, about 30,000 T cell genomes. Using immunoSEQ multiplex PCR, the repertoire was profiled, and TCRdb retains in-frame clones only, with some absent. Among 450,000 to 500,000 clones listed, over 60% were seen once. The clonotype comes from a woman in her thirties or forties in good health. Some clones in this sample may be carry-over from other donors' samples. Sequencing input: PBMCs. The chain employs TRBV2 and TRBJ1-5; D not resolved. The CDR3 bases are TGTGCCAGCAAGAATACGGACCTTCCCCAGCATTTT. As protein: CASKNTDLPQHF.